These T cell receptor beta chains were read from a single sample in a study of identical twins. TCRdb used MiXCR to reprocess the 5' RACE reads, holding one entry per CDR3 protein. The profile covers 650,000 to 800,000 distinct CDR3 sequences, with 8% to 9% appearing a single time and about 0.98% taken by the ten largest. The data were also submitted as part of a second study, on yellow fever vaccine responses in identical twins.

The sequenced sample was PBMCs. The source is a young woman in good health. Both conserved end residues are part of each CDR3.

TRBJ2-7,TRBV24-1,CATSDAGGYEQYF
TRBJ2-2,TRBV11-2,CASSLVGGLAGSGGELFF
TRBJ2-3,TRBV5-6,CASSSRGGLSTDTQYF
TRBJ2-7,TRBV7-8,CASSQRGRPYEQYF
TRBJ2-1,TRBV5-6,CASSPRGLVYEQFF
TRBJ2-3,TRBV5-6,CASSLVAGRLADTQYF
TRBJ2-5,TRBV4-3,CASSQDRLETQYF
TRBJ2-2,TRBV3-1,CASSSLGQGALTGELFF
TRBJ2-1,TRBV15,CATSTGVGEQFF
TRBJ2-1,TRBV10-1,CASSERLYNEQFF
TRBJ2-7,TRBV28,CASSARGGVYEQYF
TRBJ2-7,TRBV5-4,CASSSLLAGGHYEQYF
TRBJ2-3,TRBV28,CASSLRLAGDPDTQYF
TRBJ2-7,TRBV28,CASDPGDTYEQYF
TRBJ2-1,TRBV6-5,CASSPGSNEQFF
TRBJ2-7,TRBV6-5,CASSSGGGSRYEQYF
TRBJ2-3,TRBV20-1,CNPPPGQGPDTQYF
TRBJ2-7,TRBV20-1,CSARDPMTGVPYEQYF
TRBJ1-2,TRBV14,CASSQVYWNSTF
TRBJ2-7,TRBV6-1,CASSEGLAVGREQYF
TRBJ2-7,TRBV28,CASSFHRGQSYEQYF
TRBJ2-5,TRBV2,CASPRQDQETQYF